This T cell receptor beta chain was recovered during a study of ipilimumab plus nivolumab after autologous stem cell transplantation. Background on the study: Both relapsed and primary refractory DLBCL were included. Findings and limits, study-wide: Per the authors, repertoire, Treg and microbiota data justify further study.

A few counts support this clone. Its antigen is still unknown. Trimming removed 4 bases at V and 3 bases at J, with 14 bases between. The CDR3 covers 14 residues. CDR1 SGDLS and CDR2 YYNGEE come from the germline V gene. Using immunoSEQ multiplex PCR, the repertoire was profiled, and TCRdb retains in-frame clones only, with some absent. The data contain over 15,000 clones, 70% to 85% of them singletons. The sequence derives from a male donor with diffuse large B-cell lymphoma. The chain uses TRBV9 and TRBJ2-7, with TRBD2 as a possible D gene (5 bases). Sequenced here: PBMCs, sampled in a trial of ipilimumab plus nivolumab as post-transplant consolidation. The CDR3 loop is CASSSKTTLYEQYF. The CDR3 nucleotides are TGTGCCAGCAGCTCAAAGACTACTCTCTACGAGCAGTACTTC.